The clone carrying this T cell receptor beta chain came up many times. The data belong to a study of molecular identifiers for immune sequencing clone quantification. TCRdb re-called the PCR reads through MiXCR, storing one row per CDR3 protein. The table shows about 510,000 distinct CDR3 sequences, with over 20% occurring only once. The clonotype originates from a human donor in good health. Some libraries in this study had Jurkat cell RNA spiked in. Sequenced: naive CD8+ T cells from blood, with Jurkat cell RNA spiked in. Subset described: FACS-sorted CD8+CD4-CCR7+CD45RA+ naive T cells.

This CDR3 reads CASSFRTPNTEAFF. In DNA form, the CDR3 reads TGTGCCAGCAGTTTTAGGACACCGAACACTGAAGCTTTCTTT. The gene calls are TRBV28 and TRBJ1-1; possible D gene TRBD1, 5 bases. V was cut by 3 bases and J by 1 base, with 9 bases left in between. CDR3 size: 14 residues. Germline values: CDR1 MDHEN, CDR2 SYDVKM.